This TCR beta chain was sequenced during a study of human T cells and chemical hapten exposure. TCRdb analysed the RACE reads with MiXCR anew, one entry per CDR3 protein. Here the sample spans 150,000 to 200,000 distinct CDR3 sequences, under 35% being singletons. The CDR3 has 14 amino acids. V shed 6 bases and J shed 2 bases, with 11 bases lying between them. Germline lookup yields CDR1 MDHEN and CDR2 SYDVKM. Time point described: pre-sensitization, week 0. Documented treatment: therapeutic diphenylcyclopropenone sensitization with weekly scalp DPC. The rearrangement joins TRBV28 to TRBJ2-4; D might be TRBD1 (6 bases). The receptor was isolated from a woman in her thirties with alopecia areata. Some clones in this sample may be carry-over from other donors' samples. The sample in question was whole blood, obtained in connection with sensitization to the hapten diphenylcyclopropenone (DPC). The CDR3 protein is CASRTGWSKNIQYF. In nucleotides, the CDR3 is TGTGCCAGCAGAACAGGGTGGTCCAAAAACATTCAGTACTTC. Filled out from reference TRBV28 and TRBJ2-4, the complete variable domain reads DVKVTQSSRYLVKRTGEKVFLECVQDMDHENMFWYRQDPGLGLRLIYFSYDVKMKEKGDIPEGYSVSREKKERFSLILESASTNQTSMYLCASRTGWSKNIQYFGAGTRLSVL.